Below are 28 T cell receptor beta chains sequenced from a single sample in a study of cytomegalovirus exposure and HLA in healthy donors. The PCR made use of 60 Vbeta and 13 Jbeta primers. Measured with immunoSEQ multiplex PCR; TCRdb has only the in-frame clones, and not every one. The repertoire includes roughly 150,000 clones, about 85% of them detected once, and 2.5% sits in the top ten. The source material was PBMCs. The receptors shown here come from a man younger than 45 in good health and CMV-seropositive.

The chain recombines TRBV15 with TRBJ2-1; 7 nucleotides match TRBD2. V shed 1 base, J shed 0 bases, and the junction held 9 bases outside the gene matches. There are 18 residues in the CDR3. Germline CDR1 reads LNHNV; CDR2 reads YYDKDF (reference sequence). The CDR3 loop is CATSRGSGGGSSYNEQFF. Written as DNA, the CDR3 is TGTGCCACCAGCAGAGGGTCTGGGGGGGGGAGCTCCTACAATGAGCAGTTCTTC.

V is TRBV5-4 and J is TRBJ2-5, with TRBD2 as a possible D gene (5 bases). This CDR3 comprises 14 residues. Trimming took off 3 bases at V and 4 bases at J, with 13 bases between the two ends. Germline lookup yields CDR1 SGHNT and CDR2 YYREEE (reference sequence). CDR3 bases: TGTGCCAGCAGCTCCCCACTGGCGGGAGAGACCCAGTACTTC. Protein sequence: CASSSPLAGETQYF.

The chain couples TRBV6-1 to TRBJ2-3, with 7 positions matching TRBD1. Germline-derived CDR1 and CDR2 are MNHNS and SASEGT. The CDR3 loop spans 15 amino acids. V shed 0 bases and J 3 bases; nucleotides not matched to a gene: 3. The CDR3 region has the DNA TGTGCCAGCAGTGAAGCGACAGGGATGACAGATACGCAGTATTTT. Its translation is CASSEATGMTDTQYF.

The CDR3 sequence is CASSQKGRNTDTQYF. As DNA, the CDR3 is TGCGCCAGCAGCCAGAAGGGGCGGAACACAGATACGCAGTATTTT. The chain links TRBV4-3 to TRBJ2-3; TRBD1 is a possible D gene (5 bases). In germline, CDR1 is LGHNA, CDR2 YSLEER. There are 15 residues in the CDR3. With 3 bases removed from V and 2 bases from J, the gap between germline ends came to 12 bases.

The chain carries TRBV28 and TRBJ2-1; 9 nucleotides line up with TRBD1. V lost 6 bases, J lost 6 bases, and 6 bases stayed unmatched. The CDR3 is 14 amino acids. Germline V lookup: CDR1 MDHEN, CDR2 SYDVKM. The CDR3 DNA reads TGTGCCAGCAGAACGACAGGGGGTGGCAATGAGCAGTTCTTC. Translated, it gives CASRTTGGGNEQFF.

This clone came up a few times. The CDR3 protein is CASSQPSGQGPEAFF. The CDR3 coding sequence is TGTGCCAGCAGTCAACCAAGTGGACAGGGACCTGAAGCTTTCTTT. This chain joins TRBV2 and TRBJ1-1; 8 bases agree with TRBD1. The CDR3 covers 15 residues. With 5 bases clipped from V and 6 bases from J, the junction kept 11 bases outside the gene matches. Germline V gives CDR1 SNHLY, CDR2 FYNNEI.

This clone is a singleton in its sample. J is TRBJ2-3 and V is TRBV9, with a possible D match to TRBD2 (6 bases). The length of the CDR3 is 18 residues. CDR1 and CDR2 (germline): SGDLS, YYNGEE. The V end lost 0 bases, the J end lost 0 bases, and 17 bases lay between the germline ends. As DNA, the CDR3 is TGTGCCAGCAGCGTAGAAATAGTAGGCGGGACTAGCACAGATACGCAGTATTTT. The encoded protein is CASSVEIVGGTSTDTQYF.

The genes are TRBV18 and TRBJ1-5, with D unclear. Germline V lookup: CDR1 KGHSH, CDR2 LQKENI. V was trimmed by 3 bases and J by 4 bases, leaving 10 bases between them. This CDR3 has 14 residues. CDR3 in DNA: TGTGCCAGCTCACCGACACAAAATAATCAGCCCCAGCATTTT. It specifies CASSPTQNNQPQHF.

Only one count was recorded for this clone. The chain carries TRBV11-3 and TRBJ1-2; D is possibly TRBD1 (6 bases). This CDR3 is 13 amino acids long. Germline V lookup: CDR1 SGHNT, CDR2 YENEEA. V was trimmed by 5 bases and J by 7 bases, leaving 14 bases between them. CDR3 loop: CASSTRTDGGYTF. CDR3 coding DNA: TGTGCCAGCAGCACCCGGACAGATGGTGGCTACACCTTC.

The chain is built from TRBV7-2 and TRBJ1-6; the D gene is possibly TRBD1 (6 bases). The CDR3 totals 16 residues. CDR1 and CDR2 (germline): SGHTA, FQGNSA. Trimming cost V 4 bases and J 8 bases, with 18 bases left between them. CDR3 loop: CASSSARGGPYSPLHF. The CDR3 coding sequence is TGTGCCAGCAGCTCCGCTAGGGGGGGTCCCTATTCACCCCTCCACTTT.

The genes are TRBV18 and TRBJ2-1, with TRBD2 matching over 11 bases. From germline, CDR1 is KGHSH and CDR2 LQKENI. Germline trimming cut 1 base from V and 6 bases from J; bases unmatched to any gene: 2. This CDR3 spans 15 amino acids. This chain's CDR3 is CASSPRLAGGNEQFF. The CDR3 DNA is TGTGCCAGCTCACCACGGCTAGCGGGAGGCAATGAGCAGTTCTTC.

The chain recombines TRBV13 with TRBJ2-1; 12 bases fit TRBD1. This CDR3 contains 15 residues. In germline, CDR1 is PRHDT, CDR2 FYEKMQ (reference sequence). V trimming: 4 bases; J trimming: 8 bases; junction bases outside the gene matches: 6. This CDR3 is CASSSRDRGPHEQFF. The CDR3 bases are TGTGCCAGCAGCTCCCGGGACAGGGGGCCCCATGAGCAGTTCTTC.

The chain employs TRBV7-8 and TRBJ2-5; perhaps TRBD2 as D (6 bases). The CDR3 loop spans 16 amino acids. With 0 bases removed from V and 2 bases from J, the gap between germline ends came to 13 bases. Germline lookup yields CDR1 SGHVS and CDR2 FQNEAQ. CDR3 DNA: TGTGCCAGCAGCTTAGCCCCAGGGAGGTGGCAAGAGACCCAGTACTTC. This encodes CASSLAPGRWQETQYF.

The rearrangement joins TRBV5-8 to TRBJ2-5; possibly TRBD1 for D (5 bases). V gave up 3 bases and J gave up 1 base, with 19 bases separating them. The CDR3 length is 17 residues. Germline CDR1 is SGHTS and CDR2 is YDEGEE. The CDR3 sequence is CASSSPWTLQVQETQYF. As DNA, the CDR3 is TGTGCCAGCAGCTCTCCTTGGACCCTACAGGTCCAAGAGACCCAGTACTTC. The entire variable domain, with the rest obtained from reference TRBV5-8 and TRBJ2-5, is as follows: EAGVTQSPTHLIKTRGQQATLRCSPISGHTSVYWYQQALGLGLQFLLWYDEGEERNRGNFPPRFSGRQFPNYSSELNVNALELEDSALYLCASSSPWTLQVQETQYFGPGTRLLVL.

This chain links TRBV27 with TRBJ2-5; a possible D gene is TRBD2 (6 bases). This CDR3 is 13 amino acids long. The V gene lost 8 bases and the J gene lost 4 bases, with 14 bases spanning the gap. Germline CDR1 reads MNHEY; CDR2 reads SMNVEV (reference sequence). CDR3 sequence (DNA): TGTGCCAGCGGAGGGGCACCGATAGAGACCCAGTACTTC. Amino acids: CASGGAPIETQYF.

This clone was counted only a few times. The same CDR3 is also encoded by other DNA sequences in this sample. The genes are TRBV7-9 and TRBJ1-1; 8 nucleotides agree with TRBD1. V was clipped by 2 bases and J by 3 bases; unmatched bases: 2. Per the germline V gene, CDR1 is SEHNR and CDR2 is FQNEAQ (reference sequence). This CDR3 has 14 amino acids. CDR3 in amino acids: CASSLPGGDTEAFF. DNA for the CDR3: TGTGCCAGCAGCTTACCAGGGGGCGACACTGAAGCTTTCTTT.

V gene TRBV6-1 combines with J gene TRBJ1-1; D ambiguous. V gave up 10 bases and J gave up 3 bases, with 18 bases separating them. This CDR3 has 14 amino acids. Germline V lookup: CDR1 MNHNS, CDR2 SASEGT. Written as DNA, the CDR3 is TGTGCCACCCCCCCTCGCGGGGATCACACTGAAGCTTTCTTT. Protein product: CATPPRGDHTEAFF.

The table lists this clone with a few counts. This chain links TRBV4-1 with TRBJ1-1; D remains ambiguous. This CDR3 comprises 15 residues. CDR1 and CDR2 from the germline V gene are MGHRA and YSYEKL. V shed 0 bases and J shed 1 base, with 9 bases lying between them. CDR3 in amino acids: CASSQEGSANTEAFF. The CDR3 nucleotides read TGCGCCAGCAGCCAAGAGGGCAGTGCGAACACTGAAGCTTTCTTT.

Of note for this clone: Other DNA sequences in this specimen translate into the identical CDR3. The chain has TRBV6-5 and TRBJ1-1; D is undetermined. The CDR3 is 15 residues long. V was cut by 0 bases and J by 5 bases, with 13 bases left in between. Germline lookup yields CDR1 MNHEY and CDR2 SVGAGI. The CDR3: CASSYSRVLRTEAFF. In DNA form, the CDR3 reads TGTGCCAGCAGTTACTCGAGGGTTTTGAGGACTGAAGCTTTCTTT.

This clone has more than one count but fewer than ten. Germline and junction disagree at one end, which may indicate a read error. The chain couples TRBV6-5 to TRBJ2-7, with 7 bases that match TRBD1. This CDR3 has 12 residues. Germline assignment: CDR1 MNHEY and CDR2 SVGAGI. For the CDR3, the DNA is TGTGCCAGCAGTCATAGACAGGGCCGTCACCAATTC. It specifies CASSHRQGRHQF.

The chain combines TRBV19 with TRBJ2-5; D might be TRBD1 (6 bases). Per the germline V gene, CDR1 is LNHDA and CDR2 is SQIVND (reference sequence). Between the trimmed V and J ends, which lost 4 bases and 5 bases, there was a span of 14 bases. The CDR3 has 14 amino acids. DNA for the CDR3: TGTGCCAGTAGTACGAGGGGGTCCTGGGAGACCCAGTACTTC. Encoded protein: CASSTRGSWETQYF. The variable domain in full, with the rest retrieved from reference TRBV19 and TRBJ2-5, is DGGITQSPKYLFRKEGQNVTLSCEQNLNHDAMYWYRQDPGQGLRLIYYSQIVNDFQKGDIAEGYSVSREKKESFPLTVTSAQKNPTAFYLCASSTRGSWETQYFGPGTRLLVL.

J is TRBJ2-7 and V is TRBV21-1; the D call TRBD2 from the table was never checked on the DNA. TRBV21-1 is a documented pseudogene. The CDR3 has 16 amino acids. Here the CDR3 DNA reads TGTGCCAGCAGCAAGCAAAAAAGCTGGGGGGGGCTCGAGCAGTACGTC. This gives the protein CASSKQKSWGGLEQYV.

The chain recombines TRBV5-4 with TRBJ2-6, with a weak D call TRBD1 (6 bases). Looked up from germline, CDR1 is SGHNT and CDR2 is YYREEE (reference sequence). CDR3 length equals 19 residues. Between the trimmed V and J ends, which lost 0 bases and 0 bases, there was a span of 16 bases. The CDR3 nucleotides read TGTGCCAGCAGCTTGGCCAGGGGAATTACTCTCTCTGGGGCCAACGTCCTGACTTTC. This translates into CASSLARGITLSGANVLTF.

This clone has just a few counts. The chain employs TRBV4-3 and TRBJ1-4, with 7 bases that match TRBD1. CDR3 length equals 15 residues. J lost 1 base, V lost 2 bases, and 1 base had no gene match. Germline CDR1 and CDR2: LGHNA and YSLEER. The CDR3 loop is CASSQNRGTNEKLFF. CDR3 sequence (DNA): TGCGCCAGCAGCCAAAACAGGGGAACTAATGAAAAACTGTTTTTT.

This sequence joins TRBV13 and TRBJ1-2; D is possibly TRBD1 (6 bases). This CDR3 is 13 amino acids long. Trimming stripped 4 bases from V and 5 bases from J, with 11 bases between. Per germline, CDR1 PRHDT and CDR2 FYEKMQ (reference sequence). In DNA form, the CDR3 reads TGTGCCAGCAGCTCCGCCAGGGGATATGGCTACACCTTC. Protein sequence: CASSSARGYGYTF.

The J gene is TRBJ2-4, the V gene TRBV4-3, with 9 bases lining up with TRBD1. After removal of 3 bases from V and 1 base from J, the junction contained 13 bases not matched to a gene. Germline V gene lookup returns CDR1 LGHNA and CDR2 YSLEER. The CDR3 runs 19 residues. In DNA form, the CDR3 reads TGCGCCAGCAGCCACCCACGGGACAGGGATGGTAGGGCCAAAAACATTCAGTACTTC. Encoded protein: CASSHPRDRDGRAKNIQYF.

V gene TRBV7-9 combines with J gene TRBJ1-4; a weak D match, TRBD1 (6 bases). The V gene's germline CDR1 is SEHNR and CDR2 FQNEAQ (reference sequence). CDR3 length equals 14 residues. V lost 7 bases, J lost 8 bases, and 17 bases lay in between. The CDR3 region has the DNA TGTGCCAGCACCGAATCAGGGGCCCTGGAAAAACTGTTTTTT. It is translated as CASTESGALEKLFF.

The chain has TRBV15 and TRBJ2-5; TRBD1 is a possible D gene (5 bases). Per the germline V gene, CDR1 is LNHNV and CDR2 is YYDKDF (reference sequence). Trimming pared 6 bases from V and 5 bases from J, leaving 10 bases between. The CDR3 is 12 amino acids. CDR3 region: CATRGLGETQYF. The DNA of the CDR3 is TGTGCCACCAGGGGGCTCGGGGAGACCCAGTACTTC.